Detailed here is one T cell receptor (beta chain). Template switching with 5'RACE generated the TCR cDNA and added a universal primer site and UMIs. TCRdb re-derived calls from the 5' RACE reads in MiXCR, one entry per CDR3 protein. The data contain approximately 300,000 distinct CDR3 sequences, roughly 10% of them singletons. The data were obtained in a study of T cells after yellow fever vaccination. The CDR3 is 16 amino acids. The germline CDR1 and CDR2 sequences are SGHTA and FQGNSA. Unmatched junction bases numbered 11, after V lost 6 bases and J lost 4 bases. The source of this sequence is a man aged 18 to 30 who received the YFV17D yellow fever vaccine. The rearrangement links TRBV7-2 to TRBJ2-1; 8 nucleotides match TRBD2. The material was CD4+ T cells sorted from PBMCs, obtained 45 days after the yellow fever booster vaccination. The DNA of the CDR3 is TGTGCCAGCAGACTCCCGGCGGGGGGATCTTACAATGAGCAGTTCTTC. Protein product: CASRLPAGGSYNEQFF.